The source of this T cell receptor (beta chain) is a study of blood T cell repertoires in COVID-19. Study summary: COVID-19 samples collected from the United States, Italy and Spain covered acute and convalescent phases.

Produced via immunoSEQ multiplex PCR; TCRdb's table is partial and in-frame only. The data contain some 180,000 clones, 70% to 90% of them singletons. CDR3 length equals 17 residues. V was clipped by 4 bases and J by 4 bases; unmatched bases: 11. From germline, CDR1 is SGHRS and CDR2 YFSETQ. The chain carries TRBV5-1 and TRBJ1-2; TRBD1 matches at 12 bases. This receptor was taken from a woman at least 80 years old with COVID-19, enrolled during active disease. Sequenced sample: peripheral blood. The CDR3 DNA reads TGCGCCAGCAGCCCCACCGGGACAGGGGGCCTCGGCTATGGCTACACCTTC. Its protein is CASSPTGTGGLGYGYTF.